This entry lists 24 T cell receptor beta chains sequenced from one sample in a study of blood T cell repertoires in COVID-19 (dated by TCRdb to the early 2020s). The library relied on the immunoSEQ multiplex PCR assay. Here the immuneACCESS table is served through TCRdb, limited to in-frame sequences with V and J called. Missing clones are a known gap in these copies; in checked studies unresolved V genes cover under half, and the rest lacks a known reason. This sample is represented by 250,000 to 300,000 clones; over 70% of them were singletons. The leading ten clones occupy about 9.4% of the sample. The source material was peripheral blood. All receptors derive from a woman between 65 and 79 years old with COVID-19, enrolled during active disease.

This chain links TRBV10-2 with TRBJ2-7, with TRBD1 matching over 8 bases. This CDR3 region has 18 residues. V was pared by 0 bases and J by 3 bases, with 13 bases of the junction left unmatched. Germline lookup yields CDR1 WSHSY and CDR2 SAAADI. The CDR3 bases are TGCGCCAGCAGTGAGTCCAGGGATACTGGACAGGGCCACTACGAGCAGTACTTC. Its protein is CASSESRDTGQGHYEQYF.

The CDR3 DNA reads as TGCGCCAGCAGCCGAATGCACAGCACAGGGCTTGGGTACGAGCAGTACTTC. It is translated as CASSRMHSTGLGYEQYF. V is TRBV5-1 and J is TRBJ2-7; a weak D match, TRBD1 (6 bases). This CDR3 comprises 17 residues. Trimming shortened V by 4 bases and J by 4 bases, and 24 bases separated the two germline ends. The germline V gene has CDR1 SGHRS and CDR2 YFSETQ. Full variable domain (missing parts from reference TRBV5-1 and TRBJ2-7): KAGVTQTPRYLIKTRGQQVTLSCSPISGHRSVSWYQQTPGQGLQFLFEYFSETQRNKGNFPGRFSGRQFSNSRSEMNVSTLELGDSALYLCASSRMHSTGLGYEQYFGPGTRLTVT.

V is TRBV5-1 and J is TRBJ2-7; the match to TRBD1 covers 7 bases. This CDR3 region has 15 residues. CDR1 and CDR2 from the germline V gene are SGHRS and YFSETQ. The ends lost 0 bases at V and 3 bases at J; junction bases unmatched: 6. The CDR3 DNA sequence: TGCGCCAGCAGCTTGGACGGGACAGCTCTCTACGAGCAGTACTTC. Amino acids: CASSLDGTALYEQYF.

The CDR3 here is CASSPRTGGDEKLFF. CDR3 nucleotide sequence: TGTGCCAGCTCACCCAGGACAGGGGGGGATGAAAAACTGTTTTTT. The rearrangement links TRBV18 to TRBJ1-4, with 10 nucleotides matching TRBD1. J was trimmed by 6 bases and V by 3 bases; bases with no gene match: 4. The CDR3 is 15 residues long. Per germline, CDR1 KGHSH and CDR2 LQKENI.

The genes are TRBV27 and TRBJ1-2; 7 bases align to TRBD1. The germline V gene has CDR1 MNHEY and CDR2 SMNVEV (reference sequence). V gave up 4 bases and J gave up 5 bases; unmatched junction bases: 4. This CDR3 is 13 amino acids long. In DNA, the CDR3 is TGTGCCAGCAGTTCCGACAGGGCTTATGGCTACACCTTC. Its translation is CASSSDRAYGYTF.

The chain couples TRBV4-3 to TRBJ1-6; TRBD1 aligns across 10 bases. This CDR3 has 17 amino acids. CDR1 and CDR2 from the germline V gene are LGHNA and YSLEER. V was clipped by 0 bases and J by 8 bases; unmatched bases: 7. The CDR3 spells CASSQDFPGQGDSPLHF. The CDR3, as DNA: TGCGCCAGCAGCCAAGATTTTCCAGGACAGGGGGATTCACCCCTCCACTTT.

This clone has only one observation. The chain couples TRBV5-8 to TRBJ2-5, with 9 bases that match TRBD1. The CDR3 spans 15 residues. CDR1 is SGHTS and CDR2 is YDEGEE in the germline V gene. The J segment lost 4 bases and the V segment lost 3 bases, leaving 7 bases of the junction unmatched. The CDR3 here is CASSWTGTGRETQYF. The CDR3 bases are TGTGCCAGCAGCTGGACCGGGACAGGGAGAGAGACCCAGTACTTC.

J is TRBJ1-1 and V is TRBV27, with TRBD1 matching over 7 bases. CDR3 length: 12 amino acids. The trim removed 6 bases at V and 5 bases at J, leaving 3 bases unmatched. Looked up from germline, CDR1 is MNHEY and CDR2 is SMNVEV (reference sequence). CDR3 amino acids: CASRTGRTEAFF. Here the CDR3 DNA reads TGTGCCAGCAGGACAGGGAGGACTGAAGCTTTCTTT.

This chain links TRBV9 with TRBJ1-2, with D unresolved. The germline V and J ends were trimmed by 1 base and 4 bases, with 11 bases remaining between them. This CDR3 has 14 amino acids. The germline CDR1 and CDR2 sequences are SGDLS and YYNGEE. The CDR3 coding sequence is TGTGCCAGCAGCGTACAATCGGGGTTCTATGGCTACACCTTC. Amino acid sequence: CASSVQSGFYGYTF.

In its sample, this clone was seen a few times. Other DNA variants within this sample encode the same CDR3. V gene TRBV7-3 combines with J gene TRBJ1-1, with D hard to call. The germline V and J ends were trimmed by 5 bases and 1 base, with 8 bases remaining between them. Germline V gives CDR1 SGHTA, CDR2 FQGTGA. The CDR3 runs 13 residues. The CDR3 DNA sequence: TGTGCCAGCAGCCCAACGGGGAACACTGAAGCTTTCTTT. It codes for CASSPTGNTEAFF.

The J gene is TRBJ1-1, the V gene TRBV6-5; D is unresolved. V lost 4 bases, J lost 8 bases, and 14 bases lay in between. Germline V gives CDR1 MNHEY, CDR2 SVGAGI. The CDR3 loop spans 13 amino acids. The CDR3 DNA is TGTGCCAGCAGTTCGCTATTAAGTGTGGAAGCTTTCTTT. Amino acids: CASSSLLSVEAFF.

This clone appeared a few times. The chain's CDR3 is CASSIGGTGDGNTIYF. The DNA of the CDR3 is TGTGCCAGTAGTATCGGAGGGACAGGAGATGGAAACACCATATATTTT. This sequence joins TRBV19 and TRBJ1-3, with TRBD1 matching over 8 bases. Losses at the gene ends were 3 bases for V and 3 bases for J; bases not matched to a gene: 7. CDR1 and CDR2 (germline): LNHDA, SQIVND (reference sequence). The CDR3 is 16 residues long.

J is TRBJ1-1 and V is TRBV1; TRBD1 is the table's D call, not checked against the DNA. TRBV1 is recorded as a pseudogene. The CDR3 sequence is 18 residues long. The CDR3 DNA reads TGCACCAGCAGCTCAATACAGGGTGGGGCTTCCATGAACACTGAAGCTTTCTTT. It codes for CTSSSIQGGASMNTEAFF.

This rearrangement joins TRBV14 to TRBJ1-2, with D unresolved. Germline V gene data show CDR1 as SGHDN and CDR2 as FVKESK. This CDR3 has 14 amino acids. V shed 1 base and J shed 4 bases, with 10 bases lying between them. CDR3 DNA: TGTGCCAGCAGCCAAGGCAGAAGTGTCTATGGCTACACCTTC. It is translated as CASSQGRSVYGYTF. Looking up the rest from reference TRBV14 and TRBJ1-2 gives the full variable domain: EAGVTQFPSHSVIEKGQTVTLRCDPISGHDNLYWYRRVMGKEIKFLLHFVKESKQDESGMPNNRFLAERTGGTYSTLKVQPAELEDSGVYFCASSQGRSVYGYTFGSGTRLTVV.

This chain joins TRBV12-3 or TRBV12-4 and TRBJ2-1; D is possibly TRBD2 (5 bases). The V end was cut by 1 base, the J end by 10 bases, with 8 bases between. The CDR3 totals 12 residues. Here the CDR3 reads CASSLEGGEQFF. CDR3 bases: TGTGCCAGCAGTTTAGAGGGCGGGGAGCAGTTCTTC.

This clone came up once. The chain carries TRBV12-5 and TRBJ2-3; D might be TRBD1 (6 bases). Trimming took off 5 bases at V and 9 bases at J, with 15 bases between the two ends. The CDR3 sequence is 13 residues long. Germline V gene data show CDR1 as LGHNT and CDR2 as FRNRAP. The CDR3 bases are TGTGCTAGTGGTCAGGGGAAGGGGGACACGCAGTATTTT. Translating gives CASGQGKGDTQYF.

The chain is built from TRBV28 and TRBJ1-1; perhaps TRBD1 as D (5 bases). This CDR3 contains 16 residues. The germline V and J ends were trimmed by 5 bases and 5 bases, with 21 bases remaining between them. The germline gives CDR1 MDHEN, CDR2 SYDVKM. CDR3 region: CASSPPMEGRRTEAFF. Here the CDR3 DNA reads TGTGCCAGCAGTCCGCCGATGGAGGGGAGGAGAACTGAAGCTTTCTTT.

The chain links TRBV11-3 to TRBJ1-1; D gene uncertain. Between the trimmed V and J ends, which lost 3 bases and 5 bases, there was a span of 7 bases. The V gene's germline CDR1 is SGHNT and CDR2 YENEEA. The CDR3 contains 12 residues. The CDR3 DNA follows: TGTGCCAGCAGCTTGGAGCGAACTGAAGCTTTCTTT. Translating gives CASSLERTEAFF.

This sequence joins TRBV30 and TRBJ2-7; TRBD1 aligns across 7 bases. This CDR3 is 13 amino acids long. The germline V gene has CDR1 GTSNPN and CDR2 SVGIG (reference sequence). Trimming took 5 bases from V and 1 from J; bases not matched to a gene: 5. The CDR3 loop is CAWARQGSYEQYF. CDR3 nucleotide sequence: TGTGCCTGGGCCAGACAGGGTTCCTACGAGCAGTACTTC.

This CDR3 reads CASSLGHINTIYF. The CDR3 DNA reads as TGTGCCAGCAGCTTAGGGCACATAAACACCATATATTTT. This chain connects TRBV11-3 to TRBJ1-3, with D unresolved. The ends were cut back, 1 base at V and 6 bases at J, with 7 bases in the middle. From germline, CDR1 is SGHNT and CDR2 YENEEA. This CDR3 is built from 13 residues.

This CDR3 reads CASSAEGIYEQYF. The DNA for the CDR3 is TGTGCCAGCAGTGCGGAGGGGATCTACGAGCAGTACTTC. This chain uses TRBV2 with TRBJ2-7, with D possibly TRBD2 on 6 matching bases. Between the trimmed V and J ends, which lost 4 bases and 3 bases, there was a span of 10 bases. Germline CDR1 and CDR2: SNHLY and FYNNEI. CDR3 length: 13 residues.

CDR3 residues: CASSPVGNSPRETQYF. The CDR3 bases are TGTGCCAGCTCACCAGTAGGTAACAGTCCAAGAGAGACCCAGTACTTC. The rearrangement joins TRBV18 to TRBJ2-5; no definite D call. This CDR3 region has 16 residues. Between the trimmed V and J ends, which lost 2 bases and 4 bases, there was a span of 17 bases. CDR1 KGHSH and CDR2 LQKENI come from the germline V gene.

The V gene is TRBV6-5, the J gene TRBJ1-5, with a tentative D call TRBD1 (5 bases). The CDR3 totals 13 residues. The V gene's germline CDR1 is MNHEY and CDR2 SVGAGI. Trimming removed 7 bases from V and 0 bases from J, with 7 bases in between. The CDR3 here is CASTGSSNQPQHF. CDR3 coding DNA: TGTGCCAGCACAGGGTCTAGCAATCAGCCCCAGCATTTT.

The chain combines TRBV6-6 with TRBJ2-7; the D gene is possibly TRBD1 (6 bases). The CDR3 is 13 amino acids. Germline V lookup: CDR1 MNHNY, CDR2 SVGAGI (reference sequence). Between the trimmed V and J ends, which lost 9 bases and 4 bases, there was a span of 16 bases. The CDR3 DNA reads TGTGCCAGTACCCCGGGACACGAATACGAGCAGTACTTC. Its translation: CASTPGHEYEQYF.